One sample yielded the 18 T cell receptor beta chains listed below, sequenced in a study of technical replicates of blood from a handful of donors. Libraries were prepared by immunoSEQ multiplex PCR; TCRdb keeps only in-frame clonotypes and omits some of them. Of about 62,000 clones in the sample, about 98% were seen once. The source material was T cells isolated from PBMCs. The receptors stem from a human donor in good health.

The chain uses TRBV27 and TRBJ2-7; the match to TRBD2 covers 9 bases. The CDR3 extends over 15 amino acids. Germline trimming cut 7 bases from V and 4 bases from J; bases unmatched to any gene: 11. Per the germline V gene, CDR1 is MNHEY and CDR2 is SMNVEV (reference sequence). The CDR3 nucleotides are TGTGCCAGCACGACCCGGGCGGGGGGGATTTACGAGCAGTACTTC. This gives the protein CASTTRAGGIYEQYF.

V and J are TRBV10-3 and TRBJ1-4; tentative D call: TRBD1 (6 bases). The CDR3 covers 13 residues. Trimming stripped 3 bases from V and 8 bases from J, with 10 bases between. The germline CDR1 and CDR2 sequences are ENHRY and SYGVKD. The CDR3 here is CAISDRGNEKLFF. CDR3 coding DNA: TGTGCCATCAGTGACAGGGGAAACGAAAAACTGTTTTTT.

This clone has a single count. The gene calls are TRBV27 and TRBJ2-7; 8 bases align to TRBD1. This CDR3 is 12 amino acids long. The germline V gene has CDR1 MNHEY and CDR2 SMNVEV (reference sequence). The ends lost 5 bases at V and 9 bases at J; junction bases unmatched: 6. The CDR3 spells CASSAPDRGQYF. CDR3 DNA: TGTGCCAGCAGTGCGCCCGACAGGGGGCAGTACTTC.

This chain uses TRBV2 with TRBJ2-2; 9 nucleotides agree with TRBD1. CDR3 size: 15 residues. From germline, CDR1 is SNHLY and CDR2 FYNNEI. Trimming removed 7 bases from V and 6 bases from J; junction bases left unmatched: 9. In DNA, the CDR3 is TGTGCCAGCACTAACAACAGGGGGCCGGCCGGGGAGCTGTTTTTT. The encoded protein is CASTNNRGPAGELFF.

Here the CDR3 reads CASSHQSYEQYF. In DNA, the CDR3 is TGTGCCAGCAGCCATCAATCCTACGAGCAGTACTTC. J is TRBJ2-7 and V is TRBV7-8, with D hard to call. Germline V gene data show CDR1 as SGHVS and CDR2 as FQNEAQ. The CDR3 length is 12 residues. Trimming cost V 5 bases and J 1 base, with 6 bases left between them.

The chain recombines TRBV5-4 with TRBJ2-7; 8 nucleotides agree with TRBD2. The junction had 16 bases not matched to a gene; V was cut back by 4 bases and J by 4 bases. This CDR3 comprises 17 residues. Per the germline V gene, CDR1 is SGHNT and CDR2 is YYREEE (reference sequence). The DNA of the CDR3 is TGTGCCAGCAGCCTAAACCTACTAGCGGACAAAGGTTACGAGCAGTACTTC. It translates to CASSLNLLADKGYEQYF. The variable domain in full, completed from reference TRBV5-4 and TRBJ2-7, reads ETGVTQSPTHLIKTRGQQVTLRCSSQSGHNTVSWYQQALGQGPQFIFQYYREEENGRGNFPPRFSGLQFPNYSSELNVNALELDDSALYLCASSLNLLADKGYEQYFGPGTRLTVT.

The V and J genes are TRBV27 and TRBJ2-1; D is unresolved. V lost 2 bases, J lost 0 bases, and 8 bases lay in between. Germline loops: CDR1 MNHEY, CDR2 SMNVEV (reference sequence). This CDR3 region has 15 residues. For the CDR3, the DNA is TGTGCCAGCAGTTTAATAAGAGGCTCCTACAATGAGCAGTTCTTC. It yields the protein CASSLIRGSYNEQFF.

The chain links TRBV5-8 to TRBJ2-7; 10 nucleotides agree with TRBD1. This CDR3 region has 13 residues. V lost 4 bases, J lost 5 bases, and 3 bases stayed unmatched. Germline V CDR1 and CDR2: SGHTS, YDEGEE. The CDR3 loop is CASSPGQGNEQYF. DNA for the CDR3: TGTGCCAGCAGCCCGGGACAGGGGAACGAGCAGTACTTC.

The rearrangement joins TRBV19 to TRBJ1-2; no definite D call. The CDR3 runs 14 residues. V shed 0 bases and J shed 1 base, with 6 bases lying between them. Germline V gives CDR1 LNHDA, CDR2 SQIVND (reference sequence). The CDR3 loop reads CASSIDFGNYGYTF. In DNA form, the CDR3 reads TGTGCCAGTAGTATAGATTTCGGTAACTATGGCTACACCTTC.

V usage is TRBV4-1 and J usage is TRBJ2-1, with a possible D match to TRBD2 (7 bases). The CDR3 spans 17 residues. V dropped 3 bases and J dropped 1 base, with 16 bases sitting between them. CDR1 and CDR2 (germline): MGHRA, YSYEKL. CDR3: CASSQGEGVSSYNEQFF. In DNA form, the CDR3 reads TGCGCCAGCAGCCAGGGGGAGGGGGTCTCATCCTACAATGAGCAGTTCTTC.

The V and J genes are TRBV9 and TRBJ1-1; 7 bases line up with TRBD1. The CDR3 is 14 amino acids. The ends lost 3 bases at V and 6 bases at J; junction bases unmatched: 8. CDR1 and CDR2 from the germline V gene are SGDLS and YYNGEE. CDR3 nucleotide sequence: TGTGCCAGCAGCGCTGCGTGGGACAGTTCTGAAGCTTTCTTT. It is translated as CASSAAWDSSEAFF.

This clone was seen only once. This chain uses TRBV9 with TRBJ2-5, with TRBD2 as a possible D gene (5 bases). The CDR3 contains 14 residues. Germline assignment: CDR1 SGDLS and CDR2 YYNGEE. V was clipped by 4 bases and J by 2 bases, with 12 bases between them. The CDR3 DNA sequence: TGTGCCAGCAGCTTAATACCGGGGCAAGAGACCCAGTACTTC. Amino acid sequence: CASSLIPGQETQYF. Combining the CDR3 with reference TRBV9 and TRBJ2-5 gives the whole variable domain DSGVTQTPKHLITATGQRVTLRCSPRSGDLSVYWYQQSLDQGLQFLIQYYNGEERAKGNILERFSAQQFPDLHSELNLSSLELGDSALYFCASSLIPGQETQYFGPGTRLLVL.

The chain is built from TRBV6-1 and TRBJ2-1; no firm D call. This CDR3 region has 13 residues. V lost 8 bases, J lost 2 bases, and 10 bases lay in between. The V gene's germline CDR1 is MNHNS and CDR2 SASEGT. The CDR3: CASSTVTYNEQFF. DNA for the CDR3: TGTGCCAGCTCTACAGTAACCTACAATGAGCAGTTCTTC.

As concerns this clone: At one end the junction does not follow the germline gene, possibly because of a read error. The chain is built from TRBV9 and TRBJ2-7; D possibly corresponds to TRBD2 (6 bases). CDR3 size: 16 residues. The germline CDR1 and CDR2 sequences are SGDLS and YYNGEE. The CDR3 sequence: CASSPSRAGRSSEQYF. The CDR3 DNA is TGTGCCAGCAGCCCCAGCAGGGCAGGGAGGTCCTCCGAGCAGTACTTC.

The chain combines TRBV5-1 with TRBJ2-1; 10 bases agree with TRBD2. The CDR3 runs 14 residues. The ends lost 4 bases at V and 9 bases at J; junction bases unmatched: 7. Looked up from germline, CDR1 is SGHRS and CDR2 is YFSETQ. For the CDR3, the DNA is TGCGCCAGCAGCAGAGCGGGAGGGGGCATTGAGCAGTTCTTC. It yields the protein CASSRAGGGIEQFF.

The rearrangement joins TRBV19 to TRBJ2-1; TRBD2 matches 9 bases. V lost 3 bases and J lost 9; bases outside the gene matches: 9. Per germline, CDR1 LNHDA and CDR2 SQIVND (reference sequence). CDR3 length equals 15 residues. DNA for the CDR3: TGTGCCAGTAGTATCATGCTAGCGGGATTTAGTGAGCAGTTCTTC. It is translated as CASSIMLAGFSEQFF.

This sequence joins TRBV4-1 and TRBJ2-7; 8 nucleotides agree with TRBD2. The V and J ends lost 4 bases and 5 bases, in that order; junction bases with no gene match: 10. The CDR3 totals 15 residues. Germline values: CDR1 MGHRA, CDR2 YSYEKL. CDR3 in amino acids: CASSRPSGRNNEQYF. CDR3 nucleotide sequence: TGCGCCAGCAGCCGCCCCAGCGGGAGAAACAACGAGCAGTACTTC.

This chain connects TRBV5-1 to TRBJ2-1, with a weak D call TRBD2 (7 bases). The germline V and J ends were trimmed by 4 bases and 5 bases, with 16 bases remaining between them. CDR3 size: 15 residues. CDR1 and CDR2 (germline): SGHRS, YFSETQ. The CDR3 coding sequence is TGCGCCAGCAGCCCGAATCGAGGGGGGGACAATGAGCAGTTCTTC. Translating it yields CASSPNRGGDNEQFF.